This TCR beta chain was captured by sequencing in a study of blood T cell repertoires in COVID-19. On the study more broadly: The cDNA or gDNA used as material had been derived from T cells, B-cell-depleted T cells, or PBMCs.

The CDR3 contains 11 residues. In the original analysis: Using reference gene primer amplification, nucleated cell counts were estimated. TCRdb keeps only in-frame clones here, not all; method: immunoSEQ multiplex PCR. V and J calls and clone size come straight from that table; D and trimming were deduced from the DNA. The sample records about 320,000 clones, under 90% being singletons. On this clone itself: One end of the junction fails to match germline, which may point to a read error.

Individuals aged roughly 18 to 95 years were recruited from some 26 US areas. The study assigned cohorts using participant-reported clinical history. The TCR originated in a woman under 30 who had recovered from COVID-19. The chain employs TRBV12-3 or TRBV12-4 and TRBJ1-1; no clear D. Sequencing was done on a sample of PBMCs or T cells enriched from blood (not recorded which). CDR3 nucleotide sequence: TGTGCCAGCAGTTTGCGTACTGGAGCTTTCTTT. Its protein is CASSLRTGAFF.